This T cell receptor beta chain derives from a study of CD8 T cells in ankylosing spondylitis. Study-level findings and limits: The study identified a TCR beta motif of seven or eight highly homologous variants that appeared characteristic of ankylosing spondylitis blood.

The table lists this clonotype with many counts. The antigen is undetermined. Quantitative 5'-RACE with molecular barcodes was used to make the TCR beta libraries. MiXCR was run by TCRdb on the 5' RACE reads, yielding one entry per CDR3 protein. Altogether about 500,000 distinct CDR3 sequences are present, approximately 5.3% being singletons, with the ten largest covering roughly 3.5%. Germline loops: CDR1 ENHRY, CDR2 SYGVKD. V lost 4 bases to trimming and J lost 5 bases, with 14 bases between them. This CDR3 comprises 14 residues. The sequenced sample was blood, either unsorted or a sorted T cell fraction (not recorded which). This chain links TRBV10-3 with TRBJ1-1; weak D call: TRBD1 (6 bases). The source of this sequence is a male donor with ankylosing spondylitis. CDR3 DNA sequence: TGTGCCATCAGTGTAGGGAAAGGGGGGACTGAAGCTTTCTTT. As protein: CAISVGKGGTEAFF.